Included here is one TCR beta chain sequence, with context. This entry is derived from a study of blood T cell repertoires in COVID-19. Whole-study context: Spain, Italy and the United States supplied samples that represented acute and convalescent COVID-19.

In the authors' workflow: Reference gene primer amplification gave estimated nucleated cell counts. Repertoires were generated with immunoSEQ multiplex PCR, while TCRdb's copy carries only in-frame clones and drops some. The DNA was the basis for D and trimming; V, J and clone size are from that table. Among 180,000 or so clones listed, 70% to 90% were seen once. With 4 bases clipped from V and 0 bases from J, the junction kept 0 bases outside the gene matches. Germline CDR1 and CDR2: KGHSH and LQKENI. This CDR3 is built from 15 residues. The sequence came from a man aged 55-75 years with acute or convalescent COVID-19. Material for sequencing was peripheral blood. The chain joins TRBV18 to TRBJ2-1; 10 nucleotides align to TRBD2. The CDR3 coding sequence is TGTGCCAGCTCACTAGCGGGAGGCTCCTACAATGAGCAGTTCTTC. This encodes CASSLAGGSYNEQFF.